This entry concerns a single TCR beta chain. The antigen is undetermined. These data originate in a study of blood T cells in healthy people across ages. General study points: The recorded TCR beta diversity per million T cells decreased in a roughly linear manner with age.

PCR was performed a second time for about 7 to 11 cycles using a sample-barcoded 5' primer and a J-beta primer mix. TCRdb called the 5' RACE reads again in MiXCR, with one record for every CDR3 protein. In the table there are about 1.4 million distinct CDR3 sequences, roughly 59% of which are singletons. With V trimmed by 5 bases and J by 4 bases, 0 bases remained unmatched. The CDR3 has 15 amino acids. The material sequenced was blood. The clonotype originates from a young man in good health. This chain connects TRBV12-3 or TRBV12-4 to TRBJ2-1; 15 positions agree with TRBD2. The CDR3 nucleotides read TGTGCCAGCAGTGGGACTAGCGGGGGGTACAATGAGCAGTTCTTC. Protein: CASSGTSGGYNEQFF.